This T cell receptor (beta chain) came from a study of siplizumab effects on memory and regulatory T cells. This clone has only one observation. The antigen remains undetermined. Overall study results and limits: It seemed that naive T cells were more diverse than memory cells and were major contributors to the alloresponse. Proliferating CD4+ or CD8+ clones, roughly 80-97% of them, lacked an assignable naive or memory phenotype.

The CDR3 consists of 14 residues. Germline-derived CDR1 and CDR2 are SQVTM and ANQGSEA. Unmatched junction bases numbered 10, after V lost 7 bases and J lost 2 bases. Profiling relied on immunoSEQ multiplex PCR, and the TCRdb table lists in-frame clones only, not all of them. The table shows about 94,000 clones, with over 85% occurring only once. Sequencing was performed on non-Treg CD4+ T cells sorted from blood. The sequence was collected from a human donor in good health. The V gene is TRBV29-1, the J gene TRBJ1-2; 7 positions agree with TRBD1. DNA of the CDR3: TGCAGCGCTCTAGGTGGACAGGAAAACTATGGCTACACCTTC. Amino acid sequence: CSALGGQENYGYTF.